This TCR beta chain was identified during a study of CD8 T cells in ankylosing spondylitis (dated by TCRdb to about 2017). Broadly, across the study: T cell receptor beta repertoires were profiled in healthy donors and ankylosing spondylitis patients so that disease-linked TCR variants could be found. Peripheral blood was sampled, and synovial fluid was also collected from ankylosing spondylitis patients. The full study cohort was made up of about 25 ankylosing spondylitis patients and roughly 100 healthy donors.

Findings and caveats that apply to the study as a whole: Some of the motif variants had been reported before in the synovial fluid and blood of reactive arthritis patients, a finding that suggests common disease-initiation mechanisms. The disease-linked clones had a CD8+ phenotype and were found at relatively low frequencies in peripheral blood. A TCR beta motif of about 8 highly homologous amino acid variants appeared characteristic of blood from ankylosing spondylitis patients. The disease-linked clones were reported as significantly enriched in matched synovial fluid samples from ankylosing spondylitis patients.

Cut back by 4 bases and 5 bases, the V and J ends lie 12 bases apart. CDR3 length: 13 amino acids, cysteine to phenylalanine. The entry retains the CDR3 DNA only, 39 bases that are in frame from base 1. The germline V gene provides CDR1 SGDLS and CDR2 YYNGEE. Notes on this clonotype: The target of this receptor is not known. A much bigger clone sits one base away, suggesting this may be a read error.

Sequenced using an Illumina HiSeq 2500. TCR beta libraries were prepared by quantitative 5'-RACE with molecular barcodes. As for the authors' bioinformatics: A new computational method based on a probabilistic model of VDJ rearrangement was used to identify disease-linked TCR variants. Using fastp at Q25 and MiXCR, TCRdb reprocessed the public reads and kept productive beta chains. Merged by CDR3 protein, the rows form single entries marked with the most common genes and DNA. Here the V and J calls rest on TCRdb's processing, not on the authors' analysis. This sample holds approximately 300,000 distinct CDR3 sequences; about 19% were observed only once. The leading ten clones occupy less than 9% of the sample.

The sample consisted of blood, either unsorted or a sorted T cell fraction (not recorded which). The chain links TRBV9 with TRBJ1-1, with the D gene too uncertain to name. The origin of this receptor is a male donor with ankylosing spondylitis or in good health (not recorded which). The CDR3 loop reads CASSPDGRTEAFF. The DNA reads TGTGCCAGCAGCCCGGACGGGCGGACTGAAGCTTTCTTT.